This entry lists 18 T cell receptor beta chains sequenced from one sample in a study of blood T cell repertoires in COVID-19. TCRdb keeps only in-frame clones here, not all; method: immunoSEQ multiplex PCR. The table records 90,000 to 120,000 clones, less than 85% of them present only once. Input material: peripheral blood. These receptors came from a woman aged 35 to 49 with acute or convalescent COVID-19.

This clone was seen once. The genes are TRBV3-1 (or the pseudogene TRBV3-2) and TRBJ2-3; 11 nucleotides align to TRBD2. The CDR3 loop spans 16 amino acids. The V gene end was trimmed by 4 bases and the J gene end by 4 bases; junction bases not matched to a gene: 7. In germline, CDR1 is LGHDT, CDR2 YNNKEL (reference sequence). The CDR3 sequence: CASSLYSGGVADTQYF. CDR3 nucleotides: TGTGCCAGCAGCCTCTATAGCGGGGGGGTGGCAGATACGCAGTATTTT.

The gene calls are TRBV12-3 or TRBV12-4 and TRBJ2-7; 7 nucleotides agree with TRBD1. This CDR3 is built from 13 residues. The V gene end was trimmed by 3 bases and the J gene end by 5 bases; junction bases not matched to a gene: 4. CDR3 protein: CASSFQGGDEQYF. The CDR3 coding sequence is TGTGCCAGCAGTTTTCAAGGGGGCGACGAGCAGTACTTC.

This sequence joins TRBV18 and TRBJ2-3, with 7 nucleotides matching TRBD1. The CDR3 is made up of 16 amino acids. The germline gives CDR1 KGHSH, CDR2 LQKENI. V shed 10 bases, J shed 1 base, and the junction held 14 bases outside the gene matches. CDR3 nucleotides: TGTGCCACCAGAAAACAGACAGGGACGGGCACAGATACGCAGTATTTT. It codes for CATRKQTGTGTDTQYF.

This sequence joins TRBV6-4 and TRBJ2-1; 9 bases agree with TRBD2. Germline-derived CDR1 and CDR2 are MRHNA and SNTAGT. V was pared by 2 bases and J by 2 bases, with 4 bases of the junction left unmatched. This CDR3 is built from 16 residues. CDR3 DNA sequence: TGTGCCAGCAGTGACGGCGGGGGGGGTACCTACAATGAGCAGTTCTTC. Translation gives CASSDGGGGTYNEQFF.

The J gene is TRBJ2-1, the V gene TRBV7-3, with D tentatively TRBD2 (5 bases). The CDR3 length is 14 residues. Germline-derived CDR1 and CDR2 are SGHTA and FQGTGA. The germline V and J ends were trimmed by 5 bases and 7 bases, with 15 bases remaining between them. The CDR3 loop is CASSQSTGENEQFF. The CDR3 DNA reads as TGTGCCAGCAGCCAGAGTACCGGGGAGAATGAGCAGTTCTTC. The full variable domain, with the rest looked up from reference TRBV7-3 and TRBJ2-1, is GAGVSQTPSNKVTEKGKYVELRCDPISGHTALYWYRQSLGQGPEFLIYFQGTGAADDSGLPNDRFFAVRPEGSVSTLKIQRTERGDSAVYLCASSQSTGENEQFFGPGTRLTVL.

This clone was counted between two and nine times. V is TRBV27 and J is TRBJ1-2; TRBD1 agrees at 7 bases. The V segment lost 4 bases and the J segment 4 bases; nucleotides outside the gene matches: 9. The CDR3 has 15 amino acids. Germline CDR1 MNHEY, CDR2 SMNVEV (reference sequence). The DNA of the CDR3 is TGTGCCAGCAGTTCCCCCTCGACAGGGAGCTATGGCTACACCTTC. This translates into CASSSPSTGSYGYTF.

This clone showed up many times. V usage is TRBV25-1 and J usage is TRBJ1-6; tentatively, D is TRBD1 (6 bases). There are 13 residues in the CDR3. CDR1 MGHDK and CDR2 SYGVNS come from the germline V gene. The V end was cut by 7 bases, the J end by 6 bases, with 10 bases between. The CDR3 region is CASTGHPNSPLHF. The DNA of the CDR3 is TGTGCCAGCACGGGACACCCTAATTCACCCCTCCACTTT.

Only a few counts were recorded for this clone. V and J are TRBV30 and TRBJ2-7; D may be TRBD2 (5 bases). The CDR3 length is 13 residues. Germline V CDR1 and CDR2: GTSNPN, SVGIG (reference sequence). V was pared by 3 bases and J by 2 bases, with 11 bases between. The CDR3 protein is CAWSQEDPYEQYF. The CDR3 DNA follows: TGTGCCTGGAGCCAGGAGGATCCCTACGAGCAGTACTTC.

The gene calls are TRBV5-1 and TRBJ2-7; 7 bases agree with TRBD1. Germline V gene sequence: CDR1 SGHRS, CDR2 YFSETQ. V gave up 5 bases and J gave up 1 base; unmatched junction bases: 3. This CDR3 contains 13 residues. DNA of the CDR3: TGCGCCAGCAGGGGGACAGTTTCCTACGAGCAGTACTTC. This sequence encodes CASRGTVSYEQYF.

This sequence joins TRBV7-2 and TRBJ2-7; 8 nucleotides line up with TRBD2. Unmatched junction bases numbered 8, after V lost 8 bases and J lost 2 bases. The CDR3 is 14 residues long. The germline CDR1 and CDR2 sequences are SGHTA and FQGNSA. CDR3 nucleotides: TGTGCCAGCTCTAGGTCCGGGGGGGCCTACGAGCAGTACTTC. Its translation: CASSRSGGAYEQYF.

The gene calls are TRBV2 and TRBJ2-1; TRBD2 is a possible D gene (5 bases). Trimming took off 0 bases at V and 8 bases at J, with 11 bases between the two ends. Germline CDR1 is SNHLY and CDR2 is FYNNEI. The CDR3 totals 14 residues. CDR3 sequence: CASSEAEAIDEQFF. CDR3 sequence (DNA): TGTGCCAGCAGTGAAGCGGAGGCTATCGATGAGCAGTTCTTC.

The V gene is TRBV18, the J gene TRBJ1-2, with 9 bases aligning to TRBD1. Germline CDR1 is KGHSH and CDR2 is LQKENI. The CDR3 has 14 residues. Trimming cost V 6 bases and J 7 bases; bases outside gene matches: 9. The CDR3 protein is CASSPTATGGGYTF. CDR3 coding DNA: TGTGCCAGCTCCCCTACCGCGACAGGGGGTGGCTACACCTTC.

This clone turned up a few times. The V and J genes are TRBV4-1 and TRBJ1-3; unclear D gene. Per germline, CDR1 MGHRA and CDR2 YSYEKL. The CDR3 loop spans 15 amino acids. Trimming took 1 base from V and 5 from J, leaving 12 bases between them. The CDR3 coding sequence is TGCGCCAGCAGCCAAGTCCCTTTCGGTAGAAACACCATATATTTT. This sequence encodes CASSQVPFGRNTIYF.

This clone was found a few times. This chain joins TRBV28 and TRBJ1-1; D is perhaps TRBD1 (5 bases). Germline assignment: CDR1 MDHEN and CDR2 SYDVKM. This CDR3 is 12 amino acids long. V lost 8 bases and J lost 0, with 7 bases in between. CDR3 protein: CASGAVNTEAFF. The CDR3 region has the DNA TGTGCCAGCGGGGCGGTGAACACTGAAGCTTTCTTT.

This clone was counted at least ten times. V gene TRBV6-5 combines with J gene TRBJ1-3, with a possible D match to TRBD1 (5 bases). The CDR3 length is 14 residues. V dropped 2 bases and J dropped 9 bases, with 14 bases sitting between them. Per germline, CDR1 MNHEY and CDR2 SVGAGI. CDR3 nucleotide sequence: TGTGCCAGCAGTTACGGGGGGGAAGGAGCCACCATATATTTT. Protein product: CASSYGGEGATIYF.

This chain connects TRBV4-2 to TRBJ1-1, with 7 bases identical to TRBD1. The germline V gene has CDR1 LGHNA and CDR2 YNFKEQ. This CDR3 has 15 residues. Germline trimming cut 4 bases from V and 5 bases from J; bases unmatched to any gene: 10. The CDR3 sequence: CASSPSGSRGTEAFF. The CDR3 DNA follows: TGTGCCAGCAGCCCCTCAGGGTCCAGGGGGACTGAAGCTTTCTTT.

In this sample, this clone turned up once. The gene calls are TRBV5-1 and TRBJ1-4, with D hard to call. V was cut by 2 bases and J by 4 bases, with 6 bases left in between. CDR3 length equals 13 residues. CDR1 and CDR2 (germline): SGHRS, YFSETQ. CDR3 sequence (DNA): TGCGCCAGCAGCTTCGGTCGTAATGAAAAACTGTTTTTT. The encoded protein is CASSFGRNEKLFF. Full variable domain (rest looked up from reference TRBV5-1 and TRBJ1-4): KAGVTQTPRYLIKTRGQQVTLSCSPISGHRSVSWYQQTPGQGLQFLFEYFSETQRNKGNFPGRFSGRQFSNSRSEMNVSTLELGDSALYLCASSFGRNEKLFFGSGTQLSVL.

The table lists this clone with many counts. The CDR3 reads CASSLLSGNTIYF. The CDR3 DNA reads as TGTGCCAGCAGCCTTCTCTCTGGAAACACCATATATTTT. The V and J genes are TRBV5-4 and TRBJ1-3, with D unclear. Germline values: CDR1 SGHNT, CDR2 YYREEE (reference sequence). The CDR3 runs to 13 residues. The ends were cut back, 4 bases at V and 0 bases at J, with 5 bases in the middle.